A selection of T cell receptor beta chains follows, all from one sample in a study of cytomegalovirus exposure and HLA in healthy donors. TCRdb's copy holds only in-frame clones and misses some; the assay was immunoSEQ multiplex PCR. The sample lists about 140,000 clones; approximately 82% were seen once. Sequenced material: PBMCs. The receptors were gathered from a man aged 40-49 years in good health and CMV-seronegative. The CDR3 runs from the conserved cysteine through the conserved F or W. The D gene is left open where the match is weak. Size is omitted from some rows. Given values are once, few, many or a class for expanded clones.

.	TRBJ2-6	.	TRBV20-1	CSADPGVLTF	TGCAGTGCTGATCCAGGCGTCCTGACTTTC
.	TRBJ2-6	few	TRBV5-1	CASSRGIGANVLTF	TGCGCCAGCAGCAGGGGTATCGGGGCCAACGTCCTGACTTTC
.	TRBJ1-2	few	TRBV6-5	CASSPPFRGSYGYTF	TGTGCCAGCAGTCCCCCCTTTCGCGGTAGCTATGGCTACACCTTC
TRBD1	TRBJ2-1	.	TRBV7-9	CASSRDREQFF	TGTGCCAGCAGCAGGGACAGGGAGCAGTTCTTC
TRBD1	TRBJ2-7	.	TRBV5-1	CASSSDRVPYEQYF	TGCGCCAGCAGCTCGGACAGGGTCCCCTACGAGCAGTACTTC
.	TRBJ2-7	.	TRBV6-1	CATTPGGRYPYEQYF	TGTGCTACCACCCCAGGGGGGCGATACCCCTACGAGCAGTACTTC
TRBD2	TRBJ2-3	few	TRBV5-6	CASSWGTNTDTQYF	TGTGCCAGCAGCTGGGGGACTAACACAGATACGCAGTATTTT
.	TRBJ1-5	.	TRBV18	CASSRAGATNQPQHF	TGTGCCAGCTCACGTGCAGGGGCTACAAATCAGCCCCAGCATTTT
TRBD2	TRBJ2-3	.	TRBV18	CASSPTSGGAADTQYF	TGTGCCAGCTCACCTACTAGCGGGGGGGCCGCAGATACGCAGTATTTT
TRBD1	TRBJ1-1	.	TRBV28	CASSLKISGQGMNTEAFF	TGTGCCAGCAGTTTGAAGATCTCGGGACAGGGGATGAACACTGAAGCTTTCTTT
.	TRBJ2-1	.	TRBV20-1	CSARDYPQQFF	TGCAGTGCTAGGGACTATCCCCAGCAGTTCTTC
TRBD1	TRBJ1-2	.	TRBV18	CASSLNRDSYGYTF	TGTGCCAGCTCACTTAACAGGGACAGCTATGGCTACACCTTC
.	TRBJ2-1	few	TRBV5-1	CASSRGEVDEQFF	TGCGCCAGCAGCCGCGGGGAGGTGGATGAGCAGTTCTTC
.	TRBJ2-7	.	TRBV19	CASSVKQGSEQYF	TGTGCCAGTAGTGTAAAACAGGGAAGCGAGCAGTACTTC
TRBD1	TRBJ1-1	.	TRBV4-3	CASSQVGDRGTEAFF	TGCGCCAGCAGCCAAGTGGGGGACAGGGGCACTGAAGCTTTCTTT
TRBD2	TRBJ2-1	.	TRBV15	CATSIGLAASYNEQFF	TGTGCCACCAGCATCGGACTAGCGGCTTCCTACAATGAGCAGTTCTTC
.	TRBJ2-7	.	TRBV6-1	CASSESGYEQYF	TGTGCCAGCAGTGAAAGCGGCTACGAGCAGTACTTC
TRBD1	TRBJ2-3	.	TRBV10-1	CASSAGTGLTDTQYF	TGCGCCAGCTCCGCAGGGACAGGACTTACAGATACGCAGTATTTT
.	TRBJ1-2	.	TRBV4-1	CASSQEPTAGRVYGYTF	TGCGCCAGCAGCCAAGAACCTACCGCGGGACGGGTTTATGGCTACACCTTC
.	TRBJ1-1	few	TRBV5-8	CASSLASPNTEAFF	TGTGCCAGCAGCTTGGCCTCCCCGAACACTGAAGCTTTCTTT
.	TRBJ1-1	once	TRBV19	CASSMRGPANPEAFF	TGTGCCAGTAGTATGCGGGGGCCCGCGAACCCTGAAGCTTTCTTT
.	TRBJ1-4	.	TRBV19	CASRQEPSSEKLFF	TGTGCCAGTAGGCAGGAACCTTCTAGCGAAAAACTGTTTTTT
.	TRBJ2-4	.	TRBV6-6	CASSYDGQGGDIQYF	TGTGCCAGCAGTTACGACGGACAGGGAGGGGACATTCAGTACTTC
.	TRBJ1-5	once	TRBV5-5	CASSLGQARQPQHF	TGTGCCAGCAGCTTGGGTCAGGCCAGGCAGCCCCAGCATTTT
TRBD2	TRBJ2-7	.	TRBV7-9	CSSHGEGHEQYF	TGTTCCAGCCACGGGGAGGGCCACGAGCAGTACTTC
TRBD1	TRBJ1-1	few	TRBV4-3	CASSQDRRGPTNTEAFF	TGCGCCAGCAGCCAAGATAGGAGGGGGCCTACGAACACTGAAGCTTTCTTT
.	TRBJ2-7	.	TRBV2	CASRKGSGFYEQYF	TGTGCCAGCAGAAAGGGGTCAGGGTTTTACGAGCAGTACTTC